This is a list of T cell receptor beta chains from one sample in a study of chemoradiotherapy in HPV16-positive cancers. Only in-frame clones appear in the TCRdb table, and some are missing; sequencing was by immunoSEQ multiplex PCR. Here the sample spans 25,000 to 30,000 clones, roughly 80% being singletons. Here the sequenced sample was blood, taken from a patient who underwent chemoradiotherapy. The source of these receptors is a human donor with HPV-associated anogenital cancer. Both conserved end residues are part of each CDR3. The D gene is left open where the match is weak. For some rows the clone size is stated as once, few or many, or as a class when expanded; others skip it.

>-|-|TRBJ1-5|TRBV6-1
CASSEVVGLVGGNQPQHF
TGTGCCAGCAGTGAGGTCGTCGGTCTTGTGGGGGGCAATCAGCCCCAGCATTTT
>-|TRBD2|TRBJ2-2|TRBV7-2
CASSKFSSGANTGELFF
TGTGCCAGCAGCAAGTTCTCGAGCGGGGCGAACACCGGGGAGCTGTTTTTT
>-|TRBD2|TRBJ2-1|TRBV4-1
CASSQVVSGGAGNEQFF
TGCGCCAGCAGCCAAGTCGTTAGCGGGGGGGCCGGGAATGAGCAGTTCTTC
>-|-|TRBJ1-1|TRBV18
CASSPRMDGGEAFF
TGTGCCAGCTCACCGAGGATGGACGGGGGTGAAGCTTTCTTT
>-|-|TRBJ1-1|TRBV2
CASGGLMNTEAFF
TGTGCCAGCGGGGGACTCATGAACACTGAAGCTTTCTTT
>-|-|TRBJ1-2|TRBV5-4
CASSGVGHYTF
TGTGCCAGCAGCGGGGTAGGGCATTACACCTTC
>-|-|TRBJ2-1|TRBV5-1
CASSSPQGGKEQFF
TGCGCCAGCAGCTCCCCGCAGGGGGGGAAAGAGCAGTTCTTC
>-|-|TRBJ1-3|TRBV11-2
CASSLKRHGLSSSGNTIYF
TGTGCCAGCAGCTTAAAGAGACACGGCTTATCATCCTCTGGAAACACCATATATTTT
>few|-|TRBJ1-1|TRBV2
CASVGSGMEAFF
TGTGCCAGCGTCGGCAGCGGGATGGAAGCTTTCTTT
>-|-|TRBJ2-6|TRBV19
CATSWRDSGANVLTF
TGTGCCACCTCCTGGAGAGACTCTGGGGCCAACGTCCTGACTTTC
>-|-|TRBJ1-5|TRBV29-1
CSVGGRGSNQPQHF
TGCAGCGTGGGGGGGAGGGGTAGCAATCAGCCCCAGCATTTT
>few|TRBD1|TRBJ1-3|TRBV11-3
CASSPGQGPGNTIYF
TGTGCCAGCAGCCCGGGACAGGGACCAGGAAACACCATATATTTT
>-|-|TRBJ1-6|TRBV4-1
CASSSGAAYNSPLHF
TGCGCCAGCAGCTCAGGGGCGGCCTATAATTCACCCCTCCACTTT
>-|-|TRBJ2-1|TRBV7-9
CASSHMRDSVYNEQFF
TGTGCCAGCAGCCATATGCGGGACAGCGTTTACAATGAGCAGTTCTTC
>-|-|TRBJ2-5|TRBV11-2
CASSQDRAGETQYF
TGTGCCAGCAGCCAAGACAGGGCGGGGGAGACCCAGTACTTC
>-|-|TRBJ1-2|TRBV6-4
CASSVRGDVGGYTF
TGTGCCAGCAGTGTAAGAGGGGACGTGGGTGGCTACACCTTC
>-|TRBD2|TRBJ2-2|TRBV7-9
CASSLSASGFYGELFF
TGTGCCAGCAGCTTATCCGCTAGCGGTTTCTACGGGGAGCTGTTTTTT
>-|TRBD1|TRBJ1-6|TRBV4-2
CASSQVRQGARISPLHF
TGTGCCAGCAGCCAGGTACGACAGGGGGCAAGGATTTCACCCCTCCACTTT
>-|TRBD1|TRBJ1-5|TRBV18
CASSLGTGGTDQPQHF
TGTGCCAGCTCACTAGGGACAGGGGGCACCGACCAGCCCCAGCATTTT
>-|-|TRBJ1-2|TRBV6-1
CASSEQGSNYGYTF
TGTGCCAGCAGTGAACAGGGGAGCAACTATGGCTACACCTTC
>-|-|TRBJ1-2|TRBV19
CASSIDRTLHTF
TGTGCCAGTAGTATAGATCGAACGTTGCACACCTTC
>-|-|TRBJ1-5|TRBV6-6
CASSYGGNQPQHF
TGTGCCAGCAGTTACGGTGGCAATCAGCCCCAGCATTTT
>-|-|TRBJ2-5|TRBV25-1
CASSEKQKKQEYQETQYF
TGTGCCAGCAGTGAAAAACAAAAGAAGCAAGAATACCAAGAGACCCAGTACTTC
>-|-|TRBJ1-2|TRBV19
CASLGGFPHYGYTF
TGTGCCAGTTTAGGAGGGTTTCCCCACTATGGCTACACCTTC
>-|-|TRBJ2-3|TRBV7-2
CASSPGLSWDTQYF
TGTGCCAGCAGCCCGGGACTCAGCTGGGATACGCAGTATTTT
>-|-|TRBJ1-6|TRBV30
CAWSVGGVGSPLHF
TGTGCCTGGAGTGTGGGGGGCGTAGGGTCACCCCTCCACTTT
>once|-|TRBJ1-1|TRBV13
CASSLGGRGGTEAFF
TGTGCCAGCAGCTTAGGCGGCAGGGGAGGTACTGAAGCTTTCTTT
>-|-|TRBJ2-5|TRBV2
CASSESVQETQYF
TGTGCCAGCAGTGAGTCGGTACAAGAGACCCAGTACTTC
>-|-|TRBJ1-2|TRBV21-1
CASSNFLGRGRGCYTF
TGTGCCAGCAGCAATTTTTTGGGCAGGGGGCGCGGATGCTACACCTTC
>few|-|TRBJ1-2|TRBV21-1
CASSSGGSAWGYTF
TGTGCCAGCAGCTCCGGAGGGAGCGCGTGGGGCTACACCTTC
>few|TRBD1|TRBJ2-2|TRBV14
CASTQGAISNTGELFF
TGTGCCAGCACCCAGGGGGCCATATCAAACACCGGGGAGCTGTTTTTT
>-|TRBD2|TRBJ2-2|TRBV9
CASSVAAGVKTGELFF
TGTGCCAGCAGCGTAGCAGCGGGGGTCAAAACCGGGGAGCTGTTTTTT
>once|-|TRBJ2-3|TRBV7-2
CASSLDGVGTDTQYF
TGTGCCAGCAGCTTAGATGGGGTCGGCACAGATACGCAGTATTTT
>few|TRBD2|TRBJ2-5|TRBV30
CAWSPGTNRETQYF
TGTGCCTGGAGTCCAGGGACTAATCGGGAGACCCAGTACTTC
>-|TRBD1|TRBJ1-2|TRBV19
CASSINSEQGSFYGYTF
TGTGCCAGTAGTATAAATTCGGAACAGGGGTCTTTCTATGGCTACACCTTC
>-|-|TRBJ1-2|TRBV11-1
CASSRDSDYGYTF
TGTGCCAGCAGCAGAGACAGCGACTATGGCTACACCTTC
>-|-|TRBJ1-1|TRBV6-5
CASSYSWGGGTEAFF
TGTGCCAGCAGTTACTCGTGGGGCGGGGGCACTGAAGCTTTCTTT
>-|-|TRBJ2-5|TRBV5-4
CASSLAGLSRETQYF
TGTGCCAGCAGCTTGGCAGGCCTATCCCGAGAGACCCAGTACTTC
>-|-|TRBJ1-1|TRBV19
CASSMFEGRTSAAFF
TGTGCCAGTAGTATGTTTGAAGGGAGAACCTCTGCCGCTTTCTTT
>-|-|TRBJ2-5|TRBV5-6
CASSLTGYQETQYF
TGTGCCAGCAGCTTAACAGGGTACCAAGAGACCCAGTACTTC
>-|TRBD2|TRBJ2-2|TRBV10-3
CAIRPGGGNTGELFF
TGTGCCATCAGGCCGGGGGGGGGCAACACCGGGGAGCTGTTTTTT
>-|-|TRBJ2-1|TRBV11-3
CASSLDPDGEQFF
TGTGCCAGCAGCTTAGATCCGGATGGTGAGCAGTTCTTC